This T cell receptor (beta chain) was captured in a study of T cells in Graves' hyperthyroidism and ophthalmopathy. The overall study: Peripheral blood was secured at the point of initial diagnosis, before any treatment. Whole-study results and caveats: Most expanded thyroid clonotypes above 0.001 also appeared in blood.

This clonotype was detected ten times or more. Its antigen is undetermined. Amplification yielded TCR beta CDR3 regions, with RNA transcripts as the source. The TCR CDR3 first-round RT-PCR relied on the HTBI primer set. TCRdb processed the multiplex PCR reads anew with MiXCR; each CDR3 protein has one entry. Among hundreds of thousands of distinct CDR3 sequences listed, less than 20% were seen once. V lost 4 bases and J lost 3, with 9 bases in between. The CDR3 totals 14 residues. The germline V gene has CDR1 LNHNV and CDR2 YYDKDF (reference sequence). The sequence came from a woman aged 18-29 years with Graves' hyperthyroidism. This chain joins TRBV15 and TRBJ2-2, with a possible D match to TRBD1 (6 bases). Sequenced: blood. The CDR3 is CATSKTGYTGELFF. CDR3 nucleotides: TGTGCCACCAGCAAAACAGGGTACACCGGGGAGCTGTTTTTT.